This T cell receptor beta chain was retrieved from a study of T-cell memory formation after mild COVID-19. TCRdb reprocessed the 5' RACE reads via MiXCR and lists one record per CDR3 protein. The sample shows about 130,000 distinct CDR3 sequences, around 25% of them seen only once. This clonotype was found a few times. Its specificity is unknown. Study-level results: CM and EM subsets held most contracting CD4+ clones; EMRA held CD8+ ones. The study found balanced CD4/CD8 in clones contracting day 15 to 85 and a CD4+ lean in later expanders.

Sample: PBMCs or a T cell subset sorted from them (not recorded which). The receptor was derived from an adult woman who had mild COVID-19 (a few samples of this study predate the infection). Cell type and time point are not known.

CDR3 amino acids: CAWSRQAGDEQYF. DNA of the CDR3: TGTGCCTGGAGCCGGCAGGCGGGAGACGAGCAGTACTTC. V and J are TRBV30 and TRBJ2-7; 7 positions match TRBD2. V was pared by 3 bases and J by 5 bases, with 7 bases of the junction left unmatched. The CDR3 is 13 amino acids. The V gene's germline CDR1 is GTSNPN and CDR2 SVGIG (reference sequence).